Detailed here is one T cell receptor (beta chain). This sample was taken from a study of blood T cell repertoires in COVID-19. As for the study in general: COVID-19 samples collected from the United States, Italy and Spain covered acute and convalescent phases. From T cells, B-cell-depleted T cells, or PBMCs came the material, which was cDNA or gDNA.

Assay used: immunoSEQ multiplex PCR; TCRdb lists only in-frame clones, some missing. The sample has around 94,000 clones; roughly 80% are singletons. The CDR3 is made up of 15 amino acids. V was pared by 6 bases and J by 2 bases, with 4 bases of the junction left unmatched. From germline, CDR1 is MDHEN and CDR2 SYDVKM. The clonotype originates from a human donor in a cohort sampled during active COVID-19. What was sequenced was peripheral blood. The chain is built from TRBV28 and TRBJ2-6; 7 bases map to TRBD1. The CDR3 loop reads CASRPGTAGANVLTF. Written as DNA, the CDR3 is TGTGCCAGCAGGCCCGGGACAGCTGGGGCCAACGTCCTGACTTTC. The whole variable domain, remainder taken from reference TRBV28 and TRBJ2-6, is DVKVTQSSRYLVKRTGEKVFLECVQDMDHENMFWYRQDPGLGLRLIYFSYDVKMKEKGDIPEGYSVSREKKERFSLILESASTNQTSMYLCASRPGTAGANVLTFGAGSRLTVL.